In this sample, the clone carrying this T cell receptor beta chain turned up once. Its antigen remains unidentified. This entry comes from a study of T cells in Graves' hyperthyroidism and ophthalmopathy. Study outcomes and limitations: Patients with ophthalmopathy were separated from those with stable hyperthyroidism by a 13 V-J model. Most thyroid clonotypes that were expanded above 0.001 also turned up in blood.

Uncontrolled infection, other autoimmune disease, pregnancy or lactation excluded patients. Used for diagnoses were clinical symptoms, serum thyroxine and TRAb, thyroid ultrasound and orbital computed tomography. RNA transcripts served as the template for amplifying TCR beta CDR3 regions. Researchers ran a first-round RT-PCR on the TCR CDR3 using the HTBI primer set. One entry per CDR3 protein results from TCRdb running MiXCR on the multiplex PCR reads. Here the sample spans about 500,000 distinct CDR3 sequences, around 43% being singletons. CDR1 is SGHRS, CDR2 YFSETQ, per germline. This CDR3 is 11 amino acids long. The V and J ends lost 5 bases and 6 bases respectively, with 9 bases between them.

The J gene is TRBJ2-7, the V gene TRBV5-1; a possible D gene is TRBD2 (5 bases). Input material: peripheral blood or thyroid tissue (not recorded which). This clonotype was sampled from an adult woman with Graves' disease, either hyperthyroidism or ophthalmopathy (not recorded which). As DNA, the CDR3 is TGCGCCAGCAGACTGGGGAGCGAGCAGTACTTC. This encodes CASRLGSEQYF.